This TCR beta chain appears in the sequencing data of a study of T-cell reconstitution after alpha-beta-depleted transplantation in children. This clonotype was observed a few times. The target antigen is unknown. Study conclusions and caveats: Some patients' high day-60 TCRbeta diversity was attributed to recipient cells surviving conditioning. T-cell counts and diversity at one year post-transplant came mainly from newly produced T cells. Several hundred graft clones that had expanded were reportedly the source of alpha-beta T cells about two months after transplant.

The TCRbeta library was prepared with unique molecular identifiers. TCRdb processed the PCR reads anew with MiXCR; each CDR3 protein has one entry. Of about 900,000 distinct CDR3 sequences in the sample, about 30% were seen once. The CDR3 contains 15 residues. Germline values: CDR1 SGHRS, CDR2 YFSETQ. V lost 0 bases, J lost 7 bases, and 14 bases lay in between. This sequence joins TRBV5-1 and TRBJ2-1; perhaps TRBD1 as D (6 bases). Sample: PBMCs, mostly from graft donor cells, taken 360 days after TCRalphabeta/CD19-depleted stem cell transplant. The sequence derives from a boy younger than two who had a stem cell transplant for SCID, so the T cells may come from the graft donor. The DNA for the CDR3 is TGCGCCAGCAGCTTGGTACAGGGTTGGAGGAATGAGCAGTTCTTC. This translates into CASSLVQGWRNEQFF.